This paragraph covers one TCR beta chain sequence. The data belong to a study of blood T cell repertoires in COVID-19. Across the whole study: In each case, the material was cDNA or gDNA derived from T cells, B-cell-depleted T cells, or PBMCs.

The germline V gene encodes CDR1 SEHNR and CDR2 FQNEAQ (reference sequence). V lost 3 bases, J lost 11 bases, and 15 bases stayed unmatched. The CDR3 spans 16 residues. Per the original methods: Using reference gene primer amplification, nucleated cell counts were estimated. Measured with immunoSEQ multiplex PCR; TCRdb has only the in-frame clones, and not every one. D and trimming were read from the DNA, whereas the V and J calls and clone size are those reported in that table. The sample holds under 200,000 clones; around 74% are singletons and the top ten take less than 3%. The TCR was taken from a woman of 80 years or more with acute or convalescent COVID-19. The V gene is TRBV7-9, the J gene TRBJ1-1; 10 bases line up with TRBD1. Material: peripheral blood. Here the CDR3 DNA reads TGTGCCAGCAGCTTGATCCGGGACAGGGGCGGATTGGAGGCTTTCTTT. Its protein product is CASSLIRDRGGLEAFF.